These T cell receptor beta chains were read from a single sample in a study of T cell responses to AZD1222 COVID-19 vaccine. Sequencing was performed with immunoSEQ multiplex PCR; in TCRdb, only in-frame clones are kept and a portion is missing. The sample has 140,000 to 150,000 clones, roughly nine tenths seen once. The sequenced sample was peripheral blood, obtained on day 0 of AZD1222 vaccination. These receptors were taken from an adult in good health. The CDR3 runs from the conserved cysteine through the conserved F or W. The D gene is left open where the match is weak. The size field is filled for only some rows; it gives once, few, many or a size class.

clone_size j_call d_call v_call cdr3_nt cdr3_aa
- TRBJ1-2 TRBD1 TRBV6-5 TGTGCCAGCAGTTGGCCCGGGACAGCCGACTATGGCTACACCTTC CASSWPGTADYGYTF
- TRBJ2-1 - TRBV11-3 TGTGCCAGCAGCCTGACAACAGGGTACTATCGGAATGAGCAGTTCTTC CASSLTTGYYRNEQFF
- TRBJ2-1 TRBD2 TRBV30 TGTGCCTGGACCCGGGGGGGGTCCTACAATGAGCAGTTCTTC CAWTRGGSYNEQFF
- TRBJ1-2 TRBD1 TRBV7-8 TGTGCCAGCAGCTTAATTGCGGGACAGGGCTACTATGGCTACACCTTC CASSLIAGQGYYGYTF
once TRBJ1-3 - TRBV10-1 TGCGCCAGCAGTGAGGGAAGCTCTGGAAACACCATATATTTT CASSEGSSGNTIYF
- TRBJ2-2 TRBD2 TRBV6-2/TRBV6-3 TGTGCCAGCAGTTACTCGAGAACTAGCGGGTCGGTCACCGGGGAGCTGTTTTTT CASSYSRTSGSVTGELFF
- TRBJ2-1 TRBD2 TRBV5-1 TGCGCCAGCAGCTTGGAGGGTAGCGGGAGAGTAGGTGAGCAGTTCTTC CASSLEGSGRVGEQFF
- TRBJ1-6 - TRBV30 TGTGCCTGGGGGAGGGGAGTCTCCTATAATTCACCCCTCCACTTT CAWGRGVSYNSPLHF
- TRBJ2-1 TRBD2 TRBV6-5 TGTGCCAGCAGGGGACTAGCAGACTACAATGAGCAGTTCTTC CASRGLADYNEQFF
- TRBJ2-7 - TRBV28 TGTGCCAGCAGTCCTCAGACCGTAAGCTCCTACGAGCAGTACTTC CASSPQTVSSYEQYF